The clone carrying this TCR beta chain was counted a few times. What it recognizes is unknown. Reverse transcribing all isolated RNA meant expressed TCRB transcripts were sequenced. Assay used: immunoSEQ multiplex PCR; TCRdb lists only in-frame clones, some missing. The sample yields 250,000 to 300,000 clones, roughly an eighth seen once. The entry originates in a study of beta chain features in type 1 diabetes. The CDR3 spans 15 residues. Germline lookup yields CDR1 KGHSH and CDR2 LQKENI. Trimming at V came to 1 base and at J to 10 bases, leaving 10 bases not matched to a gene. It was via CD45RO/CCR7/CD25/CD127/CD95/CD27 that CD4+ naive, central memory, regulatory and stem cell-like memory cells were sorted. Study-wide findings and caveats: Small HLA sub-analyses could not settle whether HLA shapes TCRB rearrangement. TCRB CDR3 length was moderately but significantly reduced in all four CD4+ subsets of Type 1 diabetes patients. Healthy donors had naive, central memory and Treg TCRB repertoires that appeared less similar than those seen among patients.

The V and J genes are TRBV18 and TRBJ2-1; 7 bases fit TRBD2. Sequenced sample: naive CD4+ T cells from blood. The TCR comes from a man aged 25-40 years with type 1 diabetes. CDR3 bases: TGTGCCAGCTCACCACTGGCGGGAGATTCCCGGGAGCAGTTCTTC. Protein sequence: CASSPLAGDSREQFF.